This T cell receptor (beta chain) was documented in a study of beta chain features in type 1 diabetes. Study-wide context: There was similarity between patients and healthy donors in age, gender and cell yields.

The length of the CDR3 is 15 residues. With V trimmed by 4 bases and J by 4 bases, 6 bases remained unmatched. Germline CDR1 MGHRA, CDR2 YSYEKL. The investigators reverse transcribed all of the isolated RNA, so they sequenced expressed TCRB transcripts. Survey-depth immunoSEQ sequencing was used for stem cell-like memory T cells. Here immunoSEQ multiplex PCR was the method, and the copy in TCRdb shows in-frame clones only, minus some. The sample has tens of thousands of clones, 25% to 35% seen once; the top ten hold 0.4% to 0.45%. J is TRBJ1-1 and V is TRBV4-1; 10 bases are a match to TRBD1. The TCR comes from a woman under 30 in good health. The sequenced material came from stem cell memory CD4+ T cells from blood. CDR3 DNA sequence: TGCGCCAGCAGCCCCCGACAGGGGGCTGGCACTGAAGCTTTCTTT. Encoded protein: CASSPRQGAGTEAFF.